The subject of this entry is one T cell receptor beta chain. Those enrolled, adults aged roughly 18 to 89 years, came from 24 US areas. Original data processing: Amplified reference gene primers provided the basis for estimating nucleated cell counts. Only in-frame clones appear in the TCRdb table, and some are missing; sequencing was by immunoSEQ multiplex PCR. V, J and clone size reflect that table, while D and trimming were determined from the DNA. The repertoire consists of about 220,000 clones, with roughly 89% occurring once and the leading ten covering over 3%. The data are from a study of blood T cell repertoires in COVID-19. This CDR3 comprises 16 residues. The V gene end was trimmed by 1 base and the J gene end by 7 bases; junction bases not matched to a gene: 11. In germline, CDR1 is MNHEY, CDR2 SVGEGT.

The origin of this receptor is a woman between 40 and 55 years old with acute COVID-19. The rearrangement joins TRBV6-2 or TRBV6-3 to TRBJ2-5; 8 bases are a match to TRBD1. The sequencing input was PBMCs or T cells enriched from blood (not recorded which). The CDR3 DNA reads TGTGCCAGCAGTTACTTGGGCAGGGGGCGCGGCGGGACCCAGTACTTC. Translation gives CASSYLGRGRGGTQYF.